The entry that follows covers one T cell receptor beta chain sequence. Germline loops: CDR1 WNHNN, CDR2 SYGVQD (reference sequence). V was pared by 0 bases and J by 2 bases, with 13 bases between. The CDR3 loop spans 16 amino acids. This sample is part of a study of blood T cell repertoires in COVID-19. Using immunoSEQ multiplex PCR, the repertoire was profiled, and TCRdb retains in-frame clones only, with some absent. Of around 310,000 clones in the sample, 90% were seen once. The chain has TRBV10-1 and TRBJ1-2; D is undetermined. Sequencing used peripheral blood. This sequence originates from a woman in her twenties or thirties with COVID-19, enrolled during active disease. The CDR3, as DNA: TGCGCCAGCAGTGAGTCGGCAGGTGCTAAGAACTATGGCTACACCTTC. This sequence encodes CASSESAGAKNYGYTF.